One T cell receptor beta chain is described in this entry. This sample was included in a study of blood T cell repertoires in COVID-19. Original handling: Amplification with reference gene primers provided the estimates of nucleated cell counts. TCRdb's table, derived via immunoSEQ multiplex PCR, lists solely in-frame clones and lacks some. V, J and clone size derive from that table, while D and trimming were established from the DNA sequence. This sample has around 130,000 clones; 75% to 90% occur once, and the top ten carry approximately 9.9%. The J segment lost 6 bases and the V segment lost 3 bases, leaving 17 bases of the junction unmatched. Germline CDR1 SGDLS, CDR2 YYNGEE. The CDR3 loop spans 18 amino acids.

The sequenced sample consisted of peripheral blood. This chain uses TRBV9 with TRBJ1-2; 10 positions match TRBD1. This TCR came from an elderly woman with acute or convalescent COVID-19. CDR3 sequence (DNA): TGTGCCAGCAGCGCTCGATTTACATTCGCCGGGACAGGGGATGGCTACACCTTC. Its protein product is CASSARFTFAGTGDGYTF. The full variable domain, in which reference TRBV9 and TRBJ1-2 provide the parts outside the CDR3, is DSGVTQTPKHLITATGQRVTLRCSPRSGDLSVYWYQQSLDQGLQFLIQYYNGEERAKGNILERFSAQQFPDLHSELNLSSLELGDSALYFCASSARFTFAGTGDGYTFGSGTRLTVV.